This is a list of T cell receptor beta chains from one sample in a study of cytomegalovirus exposure and HLA in healthy donors. Here immunoSEQ multiplex PCR was the method, and the copy in TCRdb shows in-frame clones only, minus some. Of about 400,000 clones listed, 75% to 90% were seen once; the top ten hold over 0.75%. What was sequenced was PBMCs. Receptors were obtained from a young woman in good health and CMV-seronegative. CDR3s include the opening cysteine and the closing phenylalanine or tryptophan. Each record gives: V gene, clone size, J gene, CDR3 protein. The size field is filled for only some rows; it gives once, few, many or a size class.

v_gene: TRBV6-1
abundance: NA
j_gene: TRBJ1-2
CDR3aa: CASSEPREDFGGYTF

v_gene: TRBV6-1
abundance: NA
j_gene: TRBJ2-1
CDR3aa: CASSISGSRDEQFF

v_gene: TRBV19
abundance: NA
j_gene: TRBJ1-2
CDR3aa: CASSMGLLAYGYTF

v_gene: TRBV29-1
abundance: NA
j_gene: TRBJ1-5
CDR3aa: CSVGVQGGGQPQHF

v_gene: TRBV6-4
abundance: NA
j_gene: TRBJ2-3
CDR3aa: CASKTGASTDTQYF

v_gene: TRBV19
abundance: NA
j_gene: TRBJ2-2
CDR3aa: CASSLGQVNTGELFF

v_gene: TRBV9
abundance: NA
j_gene: TRBJ2-5
CDR3aa: CASSATGQGVGETQYF

v_gene: TRBV9
abundance: NA
j_gene: TRBJ2-5
CDR3aa: CASSVDRAQYF

v_gene: TRBV6-5
abundance: NA
j_gene: TRBJ2-3
CDR3aa: CASSRLYTDTQYF

v_gene: TRBV5-1
abundance: NA
j_gene: TRBJ2-1
CDR3aa: CASSLGPGLGVYNEQFF

v_gene: TRBV10-1
abundance: NA
j_gene: TRBJ2-1
CDR3aa: CASSESGLTNNEQFF

v_gene: TRBV27
abundance: NA
j_gene: TRBJ2-7
CDR3aa: CATRDFSYEQYF

v_gene: TRBV2
abundance: NA
j_gene: TRBJ2-7
CDR3aa: CASSQTGTTSYEQYF

v_gene: TRBV9
abundance: once
j_gene: TRBJ2-1
CDR3aa: CASSTSPGTAYNEQFF

v_gene: TRBV20-1
abundance: NA
j_gene: TRBJ1-2
CDR3aa: CSAMFFQTTF

v_gene: TRBV28
abundance: NA
j_gene: TRBJ1-1
CDR3aa: CASSPPRTGRLRTEAFF

v_gene: TRBV14
abundance: NA
j_gene: TRBJ2-3
CDR3aa: CASRNGRDSTDTQYF